The sequence of this T cell receptor (beta chain) was determined in a study of shared clonotypes between healthy human individuals. Notes on the study in general: In general, naive subsets displayed greater estimated richness than memory subsets did.

The germline V gene has CDR1 SEHNR and CDR2 FQNEAQ (reference sequence). Trimming left V 4 bases short and J 0 bases short, with 12 bases between. The CDR3 runs 15 residues. Data came from immunoSEQ multiplex PCR; TCRdb stores just in-frame clones and leaves some out. The sample lists more than 2 million clones; 90% to 95% were seen once. Comments on this clone: Its antigen is unknown.

Sequenced input: naive CD4+ T cells sorted from blood. Subset specified: CD45RA+ positively selected. This TCR was sampled from a man aged 18 to 29 in good health. J is TRBJ1-2 and V is TRBV7-9; no reliable D call. This CDR3 reads CASSSQILPNYGYTF. The CDR3 DNA reads TGTGCCAGCAGCTCCCAAATACTACCTAACTATGGCTACACCTTC.